The rows below give T cell receptor beta chains drawn from one sample of a study of memory CD4+ T cells and cytomegalovirus serostatus. Method: immunoSEQ multiplex PCR; TCRdb's copy keeps in-frame clones and lacks some. The sample has under 50,000 clones; around 80% are singletons. Sequencing used memory CD4+ T cells from blood. These receptors came from an adult in good health and CMV-seronegative. The CDR3 runs from the conserved cysteine through the conserved F or W. The D gene is left open where the match is weak. Size tells how often a clone was seen (once, few, many) or the class of an expanded clone, and some rows leave it out.

V gene: TRBV28
J gene: TRBJ1-3
D gene: NA
clone size: NA
CDR3 protein: CASSLLRVFSGNTIYF
CDR3 DNA: TGTGCCAGCAGTTTACTCCGGGTTTTCTCTGGAAACACCATATATTTT

V gene: TRBV9
J gene: TRBJ2-7
D gene: TRBD1
clone size: NA
CDR3 protein: CASSFPRGPGYEQYF
CDR3 DNA: TGTGCCAGCAGTTTTCCCAGGGGGCCTGGCTACGAGCAGTACTTC

V gene: TRBV10-2
J gene: TRBJ1-1
D gene: TRBD1
clone size: NA
CDR3 protein: CASSEQGAGRMGTEAFF
CDR3 DNA: TGCGCCAGCAGTGAACAGGGGGCCGGGAGGATGGGCACTGAAGCTTTCTTT

V gene: TRBV11-2
J gene: TRBJ1-2
D gene: TRBD1
clone size: NA
CDR3 protein: CASSLDRDSHGYTF
CDR3 DNA: TGTGCCAGCAGCTTAGATCGGGACAGCCATGGCTACACCTTC

V gene: TRBV6-6
J gene: TRBJ2-7
D gene: NA
clone size: NA
CDR3 protein: CASSYCWDTGCEQYF
CDR3 DNA: TGTGCCAGCAGTTACTGTTGGGACACGGGTTGCGAGCAGTACTTC

V gene: TRBV20-1
J gene: TRBJ2-7
D gene: NA
clone size: NA
CDR3 protein: CSARGGYEQYF
CDR3 DNA: TGCAGTGCTAGAGGAGGCTACGAGCAGTACTTC

V gene: TRBV4-1
J gene: TRBJ1-1
D gene: TRBD1
clone size: NA
CDR3 protein: CASSQDRSGTGMNTEAFF
CDR3 DNA: TGCGCCAGCAGCCAAGATCGGTCGGGGACAGGGATGAACACTGAAGCTTTCTTT

V gene: TRBV30
J gene: TRBJ2-6
D gene: NA
clone size: NA
CDR3 protein: CAWSVTPVSGANVLTF
CDR3 DNA: TGTGCCTGGAGTGTCACCCCCGTCTCTGGGGCCAACGTCCTGACTTTC

V gene: TRBV28
J gene: TRBJ1-2
D gene: NA
clone size: NA
CDR3 protein: CASSLVVTAIYGYTF
CDR3 DNA: TGTGCCAGCAGTTTGGTAGTAACAGCGATCTATGGCTACACCTTC

V gene: TRBV7-9
J gene: TRBJ1-6
D gene: NA
clone size: few
CDR3 protein: CASSLSSYNSPLHF
CDR3 DNA: TGTGCCAGCAGTCTGAGCTCCTATAATTCACCCCTCCACTTT

V gene: TRBV11-2
J gene: TRBJ1-1
D gene: NA
clone size: NA
CDR3 protein: CASSLDYHSGAVGAFF
CDR3 DNA: TGTGCCAGCAGCTTAGATTACCACTCAGGGGCCGTGGGGGCTTTCTTT

V gene: TRBV7-3
J gene: TRBJ2-5
D gene: NA
clone size: NA
CDR3 protein: CASSLDGETQYF
CDR3 DNA: TGTGCCAGCAGCTTGGACGGAGAGACCCAGTACTTC

V gene: TRBV5-1
J gene: TRBJ2-7
D gene: TRBD1
clone size: NA
CDR3 protein: CASSFAGTGDYEQYF
CDR3 DNA: TGCGCCAGCAGCTTTGCGGGGACAGGGGACTACGAGCAGTACTTC

V gene: TRBV7-5
J gene: TRBJ2-7
D gene: NA
clone size: NA
CDR3 protein: CVRSFRGCGGVKSYEQYF
CDR3 DNA: TGTGTCAGAAGCTTTAGGGGTTGTGGGGGGGTGAAATCCTACGAGCAGTACTTC

V gene: TRBV11-2
J gene: TRBJ1-2
D gene: NA
clone size: NA
CDR3 protein: CASSGQQSYGYTF
CDR3 DNA: TGTGCCAGCAGCGGACAGCAATCCTATGGCTACACCTTC

V gene: TRBV5-1
J gene: TRBJ1-4
D gene: NA
clone size: NA
CDR3 protein: CASSLDQAHRSGEKLFF
CDR3 DNA: TGCGCCAGCAGTTTGGATCAGGCACATAGATCGGGGGAAAAACTGTTTTTT